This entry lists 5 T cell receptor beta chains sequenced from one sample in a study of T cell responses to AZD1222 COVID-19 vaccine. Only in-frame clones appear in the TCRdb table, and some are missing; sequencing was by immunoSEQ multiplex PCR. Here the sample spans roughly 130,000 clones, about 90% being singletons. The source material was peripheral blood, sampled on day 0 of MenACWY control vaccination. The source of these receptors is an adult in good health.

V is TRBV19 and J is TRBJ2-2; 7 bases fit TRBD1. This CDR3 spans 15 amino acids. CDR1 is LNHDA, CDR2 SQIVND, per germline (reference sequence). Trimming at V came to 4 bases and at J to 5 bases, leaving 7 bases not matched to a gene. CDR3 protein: CASSNVPGGTGELFF. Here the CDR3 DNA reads TGTGCCAGTAGTAACGTTCCAGGGGGTACCGGGGAGCTGTTTTTT.

In DNA, the CDR3 is TGTGCCACCAGCTGGCAGGGCCTCTACAATCAGCCCCAGCATTTT. This translates into CATSWQGLYNQPQHF. This chain joins TRBV15 and TRBJ1-5, with a tentative D call TRBD1 (5 bases). The CDR3 runs to 15 residues. The V gene lost 5 bases and the J gene lost 3 bases, with 14 bases spanning the gap. Germline assignment: CDR1 LNHNV and CDR2 YYDKDF (reference sequence). The full variable domain, in which reference TRBV15 and TRBJ1-5 provide the parts outside the CDR3, is DAMVIQNPRYQVTQFGKPVTLSCSQTLNHNVMYWYQQKSSQAPKLLFHYYDKDFNNEADTPDNFQSRRPNTSFCFLDIRSPGLGDTAMYLCATSWQGLYNQPQHFGDGTRLSIL.

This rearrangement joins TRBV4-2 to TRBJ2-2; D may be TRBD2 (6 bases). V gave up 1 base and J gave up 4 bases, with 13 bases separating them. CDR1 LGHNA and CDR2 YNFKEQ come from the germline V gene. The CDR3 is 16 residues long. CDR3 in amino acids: CASSQALAGGTGELFF. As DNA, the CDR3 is TGTGCCAGCAGCCAAGCCCTCGCCGGGGGCACCGGGGAGCTGTTTTTT.

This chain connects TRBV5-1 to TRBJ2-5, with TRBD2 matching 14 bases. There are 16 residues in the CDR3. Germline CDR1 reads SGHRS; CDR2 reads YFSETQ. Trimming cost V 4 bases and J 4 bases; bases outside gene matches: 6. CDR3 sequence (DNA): TGCGCCAGCAGCACGGGACTAGCGGGAGCAGGAGAGACCCAGTACTTC. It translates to CASSTGLAGAGETQYF.

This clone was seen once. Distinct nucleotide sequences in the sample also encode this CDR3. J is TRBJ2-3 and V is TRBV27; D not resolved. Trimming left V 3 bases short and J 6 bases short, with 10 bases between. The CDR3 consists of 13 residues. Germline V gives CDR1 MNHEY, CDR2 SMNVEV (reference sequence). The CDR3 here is CASSLPNGDTQYF. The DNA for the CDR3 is TGTGCCAGCAGTTTGCCTAACGGGGATACGCAGTATTTT.